This TCR beta chain was sequenced during a study of OX40 agonist ivuxolimab in advanced cancers. Study-wide context: The drug used for patients, ivuxolimab, was an agonistic anti-OX40 (CD134) antibody. Dose-escalation patients' cancers were hepatocellular carcinoma, melanoma, renal cell or head and neck cancer. Whole-study results and caveats: Specificity for antigen went undetermined in the expanded peripheral T cells.

CDR3 size: 12 residues. Trimming removed 6 bases from V and 6 bases from J; junction bases left unmatched: 3. CDR1 is SNHLY, CDR2 FYNNEI, per germline. Assay: immunoSEQ multiplex PCR; the TCRdb copy retains only in-frame clones and omits some. The sample contains just over 40,000 clones, around 89% of which appear only once. As to this clone: Its antigen remains unidentified. Other nucleotide sequences from this sample produce the same CDR3.

The V call is TRBV2, the J call TRBJ2-3; TRBD2 aligns across 7 bases. The receptor was isolated from an adult with an advanced solid tumor such as melanoma, head and neck, liver or kidney cancer. Material: CD4+ or CD8+ T cells sorted from blood, obtained in a trial of the OX40 agonist ivuxolimab. The chain's CDR3 is CASRAGVDTQYF. CDR3 DNA: TGTGCCAGCAGGGCGGGAGTGGATACGCAGTATTTT.